This T cell receptor beta chain was captured in a study of tumor-infiltrating lymphocytes in primary liver carcinoma. Overall study context: Surgery removed the patients' primary liver carcinoma.

The authors took blood RNA from unsorted whole blood and also extracted germline DNA. Synthesis of TCR beta cDNA was carried out from 500 ng total RNA with a constant-region primer. Generation of the TCR beta libraries relied on three nested multiplex PCR rounds using slightly modified ARM-PCR. The first two PCR rounds used TRBV1-TRBV30 primers with a Cbeta primer, roughly 10 cycles each. TCRdb analysed the multiplex PCR reads with MiXCR anew, one entry per CDR3 protein. The sample contains about 310,000 distinct CDR3 sequences, 58% of which appear only once. This CDR3 is built from 12 residues. The germline V and J ends were trimmed by 1 base and 7 bases, with 2 bases remaining between them. Germline V gives CDR1 MGHRA, CDR2 YSYEKL. This clonotype was counted many times.

The sample comprised peripheral blood. The clonotype originates from a woman between 25 and 40 years old with primary liver carcinoma and hepatitis B virus infection. This rearrangement joins TRBV4-1 to TRBJ1-6, with D uncertain. The CDR3 bases are TGCGCCAGCAGCCAAGGCAATTCACCCCTCCACTTT. Translating it yields CASSQGNSPLHF.